Below, 16 T cell receptor beta chains from the same sample are listed, as sequenced in a study of a mutant IDH1 vaccine in newly diagnosed glioma. Their specific antigens are unknown. Time point of the sample: week 11, during vaccination. Doses consisted of 300 ug of mutant IDH1 20-mer peptide each, paired with topical imiquimod. This table comes from immunoSEQ multiplex PCR, and its TCRdb copy is limited to in-frame clones, with some not included. The sample lists about 110,000 clones, under 90% seen once, with 0.55% to 0.7% in the top ten. The source was PBMCs, collected from a glioma patient whose treatment included an IDH1 peptide vaccine. The receptors originated from a woman aged 45-59 years with glioma.

The DNA for the CDR3 is TGTGCCAGCAGCTACCGACAGGATGATGATTGCAATCAGCCCCAGCATTTT. This sequence encodes CASSYRQDDDCNQPQHF. The rearrangement uses TRBV21-1 and TRBJ1-5; the DNA was not compared with TRBD1, the D call given in the table. TRBV21-1 counts as a pseudogene. This CDR3 is built from 17 residues.

The V and J genes are TRBV6-5 and TRBJ2-5; 9 nucleotides line up with TRBD2. This CDR3 spans 15 amino acids. V dropped 7 bases and J dropped 0; count of bases not matched to a gene: 6. Germline lookup yields CDR1 MNHEY and CDR2 SVGAGI. The CDR3 region is CASTSTSGYQETQYF. The CDR3 nucleotides read TGTGCCAGCACCTCGACTAGCGGCTACCAAGAGACCCAGTACTTC.

The rearrangement joins TRBV9 to TRBJ2-7; 7 bases fit TRBD2. V was clipped by 0 bases and J by 2 bases; unmatched bases: 2. The CDR3 extends over 14 amino acids. Germline CDR1 is SGDLS and CDR2 is YYNGEE. DNA of the CDR3: TGTGCCAGCAGCGTAGGTAGCGGGCCCTACGAGCAGTACTTC. This sequence encodes CASSVGSGPYEQYF.

CDR3 amino acids: CASSVGTAQGPQHF. For the CDR3, the DNA is TGTGCCAGCAGCGTAGGGACAGCCCAGGGGCCCCAGCATTTT. The chain uses TRBV9 and TRBJ1-5; D might be TRBD1 (6 bases). Germline loops: CDR1 SGDLS, CDR2 YYNGEE. V was pared by 0 bases and J by 9 bases, with 13 bases between. The CDR3 runs to 14 residues.

The chain has TRBV10-1 and TRBJ1-1, with D possibly being TRBD1 (6 bases). This CDR3 has 13 amino acids. Per germline, CDR1 WNHNN and CDR2 SYGVQD (reference sequence). The V end lost 6 bases, the J end lost 10 bases, and 18 bases lay between the germline ends. The CDR3 is CASRSGGALGAFF. DNA for the CDR3: TGCGCCAGCAGGAGCGGGGGGGCGTTGGGAGCTTTCTTT.

The chain's CDR3 is CASSVDFTSTDTQYF. CDR3 DNA sequence: TGTGCCAGCAGTGTGGACTTTACTAGCACAGATACGCAGTATTTT. V and J are TRBV6-4 and TRBJ2-3, with D maybe TRBD2 (5 bases). CDR1 and CDR2 (germline): MRHNA, SNTAGT. This CDR3 region has 15 residues. V dropped 4 bases and J dropped 0 bases, with 11 bases sitting between them.

The chain uses TRBV2 and TRBJ1-2; tentative D call: TRBD1 (6 bases). V dropped 7 bases and J dropped 1 base, with 22 bases sitting between them. Germline assignment: CDR1 SNHLY and CDR2 FYNNEI. The CDR3 is 17 residues long. In DNA form, the CDR3 reads TGTGCCAGCATCCAATCGTTAGGGGCAGGGGTTAACTATGGCTACACCTTC. Protein sequence: CASIQSLGAGVNYGYTF. The entire variable domain, with the rest obtained from reference TRBV2 and TRBJ1-2, is as follows: EPEVTQTPSHQVTQMGQEVILRCVPISNHLYFYWYRQILGQKVEFLVSFYNNEISEKSEIFDDQFSVERPDGSNFTLKIRSTKLEDSAMYFCASIQSLGAGVNYGYTFGSGTRLTVV.

This chain joins TRBV4-1 and TRBJ1-1; D is ambiguous. Trimming cost V 3 bases and J 1 base, with 12 bases left between them. There are 15 residues in the CDR3. Germline assignment: CDR1 MGHRA and CDR2 YSYEKL. DNA of the CDR3: TGCGCCAGCAGCCATCGTCGGGCAGCGAACACTGAAGCTTTCTTT. Protein product: CASSHRRAANTEAFF.

This chain links TRBV5-4 with TRBJ2-5, with D possibly TRBD1 on 5 matching bases. The CDR3 is made up of 14 amino acids. V was clipped by 0 bases and J by 0 bases, with 6 bases between them. Per germline, CDR1 SGHNT and CDR2 YYREEE (reference sequence). CDR3 amino acids: CASSLATDQETQYF. The CDR3 DNA reads TGTGCCAGCAGCTTGGCGACAGACCAAGAGACCCAGTACTTC.

This chain joins TRBV29-1 and TRBJ1-5, with 10 bases lining up with TRBD1. The CDR3 length is 13 residues. CDR1 is SQVTM and CDR2 is ANQGSEA in the germline V gene. Trimming cost V 6 bases and J 4 bases; bases outside gene matches: 3. The CDR3 loop reads CSVTGQGNQPQHF. The DNA of the CDR3 is TGCAGCGTCACGGGACAGGGGAATCAGCCCCAGCATTTT. The entire variable domain, with the rest obtained from reference TRBV29-1 and TRBJ1-5, is as follows: SAVISQKPSRDICQRGTSLTIQCQVDSQVTMMFWYRQQPGQSLTLIATANQGSEATYESGFVIDKFPISRPNLTFSTLTVSNMSPEDSSIYLCSVTGQGNQPQHFGDGTRLSIL.

The chain joins TRBV28 to TRBJ1-1; perhaps TRBD1 as D (6 bases). Trimming stripped 5 bases from V and 4 bases from J, with 17 bases between. The CDR3 totals 15 residues. CDR1 and CDR2 (germline): MDHEN, SYDVKM. CDR3 in DNA: TGTGCCAGCAGTGACACAGGGTCTATTGCCACTGAAGCTTTCTTT. It translates to CASSDTGSIATEAFF.

The V gene is TRBV19, the J gene TRBJ2-1; 11 bases agree with TRBD2. The V gene end was trimmed by 5 bases and the J gene end by 2 bases; junction bases not matched to a gene: 11. There are 18 residues in the CDR3. The germline V gene has CDR1 LNHDA and CDR2 SQIVND (reference sequence). The CDR3 bases are TGTGCCAGTAGTTGGTGGGGAACTAGCGGGAGTCCCTACAATGAGCAGTTCTTC. Translation gives CASSWWGTSGSPYNEQFF.

This chain connects TRBV6-5 to TRBJ1-2; D call uncertain. The germline gives CDR1 MNHEY, CDR2 SVGAGI. CDR3 length: 13 residues. V dropped 7 bases and J dropped 5 bases, with 14 bases sitting between them. The CDR3 DNA sequence: TGTGCCAGCACCGACACGGAGTTTTATGGCTACACCTTC. This gives the protein CASTDTEFYGYTF.

The chain couples TRBV6-1 to TRBJ2-7, with TRBD1 identical over 9 bases. The CDR3 covers 14 residues. The J segment lost 3 bases and the V segment lost 5 bases, leaving 5 bases of the junction unmatched. In germline, CDR1 is MNHNS, CDR2 SASEGT. The CDR3 loop reads CASSPVTGGYEQYF. The CDR3 nucleotides read TGTGCCAGCAGTCCTGTGACAGGGGGCTACGAGCAGTACTTC.

The chain uses TRBV19 and TRBJ2-2, with a tentative D call TRBD1 (5 bases). The CDR3 is 16 amino acids. Germline V gene lookup returns CDR1 LNHDA and CDR2 SQIVND (reference sequence). Trimming left V 2 bases short and J 5 bases short, with 15 bases between. The CDR3 bases are TGTGCCAGTAGTATAAAAGGGGAAAGAGTAACCGGGGAGCTGTTTTTT. This translates into CASSIKGERVTGELFF.

This clone was counted ten times or more. The chain employs TRBV7-9 and TRBJ2-5; TRBD2 aligns across 7 bases. The V gene end was trimmed by 8 bases and the J gene end by 2 bases; junction bases not matched to a gene: 5. This CDR3 is built from 13 residues. Germline CDR1 is SEHNR and CDR2 is FQNEAQ (reference sequence). The CDR3 spells CASLPAGQETQYF. As DNA, the CDR3 is TGTGCCAGCCTTCCAGCGGGGCAAGAGACCCAGTACTTC.